What follows are 9 T cell receptor beta chains derived from one specimen sequenced in a study of blood T cell repertoires in COVID-19. Some clones are missing from TCRdb's copy, which holds only in-frame ones; the method was immunoSEQ multiplex PCR. The repertoire consists of fewer than 250,000 clones, with roughly 84% occurring once and the leading ten covering about 10%. Sequenced material: peripheral blood. These receptors came from a woman older than 75 with COVID-19, enrolled during active disease.

This clone was seen once. The chain is built from TRBV21-1 and TRBJ2-1; TRBD2, the D gene given by the table, was not confirmed from the DNA. TRBV21-1 is a listed pseudogene. CDR3 size: 18 residues. This CDR3 is CASSKVSGGARGDNEQFF. The CDR3 coding sequence is TGTGCCAGCAGCAAAGTTAGCGGGGGGGCCCGGGGTGACAATGAGCAGTTCTTC.

The chain has TRBV4-2 and TRBJ2-7; tentatively, D is TRBD2 (6 bases). CDR1 is LGHNA and CDR2 is YNFKEQ in the germline V gene. CDR3 size: 15 residues. Trimming took off 4 bases at V and 7 bases at J, with 20 bases between the two ends. Written as DNA, the CDR3 is TGTGCCAGCAGCCCTTCCGGAAAGGGAGGACGTGAGCAGTACTTC. Amino acids: CASSPSGKGGREQYF.

The chain recombines TRBV7-3 with TRBJ1-6; TRBD1 agrees at 7 bases. Trimming removed 5 bases from V and 5 bases from J; junction bases left unmatched: 3. Germline values: CDR1 SGHTA, CDR2 FQGTGA. This CDR3 comprises 14 residues. The CDR3, as DNA: TGTGCCAGCAGCACCGGGACAGATAATTCACCCCTCCACTTT. It yields the protein CASSTGTDNSPLHF. Full variable domain (outside the CDR3, taken from reference TRBV7-3 and TRBJ1-6): GAGVSQTPSNKVTEKGKYVELRCDPISGHTALYWYRQSLGQGPEFLIYFQGTGAADDSGLPNDRFFAVRPEGSVSTLKIQRTERGDSAVYLCASSTGTDNSPLHFGNGTRLTVT.

The chain uses TRBV5-1 and TRBJ2-1; 15 nucleotides line up with TRBD2. Germline CDR1 SGHRS, CDR2 YFSETQ. V shed 6 bases and J 7 bases; nucleotides not matched to a gene: 8. This CDR3 has 16 residues. The CDR3 spells CASKRTSGGARNEQFF. CDR3 DNA sequence: TGCGCCAGCAAAAGGACTAGCGGGGGGGCGAGGAATGAGCAGTTCTTC.

The chain has TRBV20-1 and TRBJ2-1; 7 bases are shared with TRBD1. CDR3 length equals 15 residues. J lost 2 bases, V lost 3 bases, and 7 bases had no gene match. CDR1 DFQATT and CDR2 SNEGSKA come from the germline V gene (reference sequence). CDR3 residues: CSASWAGGTYNEQFF. CDR3 in DNA: TGCAGTGCTAGTTGGGCAGGGGGAACCTACAATGAGCAGTTCTTC.

This chain uses TRBV19 with TRBJ1-6; 7 bases align to TRBD1. V trimming: 9 bases; J trimming: 7 bases; junction bases outside the gene matches: 6. From germline, CDR1 is LNHDA and CDR2 SQIVND (reference sequence). The CDR3 is made up of 13 amino acids. CDR3 region: CASRRQGNSPLHF. The CDR3 DNA reads as TGTGCCAGCCGGAGACAGGGAAATTCACCCCTCCACTTT.

This rearrangement joins TRBV18 to TRBJ2-3; 7 bases fit TRBD2. Losses at the gene ends were 3 bases for V and 4 bases for J; bases not matched to a gene: 7. This CDR3 spans 15 amino acids. Per the germline V gene, CDR1 is KGHSH and CDR2 is LQKENI. This chain's CDR3 is CASSPPGLPSDTQYF. The DNA for the CDR3 is TGTGCCAGCTCACCGCCGGGACTACCTTCAGATACGCAGTATTTT.

J is TRBJ1-3 and V is TRBV10-3; 8 bases line up with TRBD1. CDR3 length equals 16 residues. V was pared by 3 bases and J by 2 bases, with 6 bases of the junction left unmatched. Germline loops: CDR1 ENHRY, CDR2 SYGVKD. CDR3 region: CAISDRGRNPGNTIYF. The DNA of the CDR3 is TGTGCCATCAGTGACAGGGGGCGAAATCCTGGAAACACCATATATTTT.

A note on this clone: The junction departs from the called germline gene at one end, perhaps through a read error. The V call is TRBV24-1, the J call TRBJ2-4; possibly TRBD1 for D (5 bases). Germline assignment: CDR1 KGHDR and CDR2 SFDVKD. The CDR3 length is 13 residues. CDR3 region: CATSGAGKNIQYF. The CDR3 bases are TGTGCCACTAGTGGGGCAGGAAAAAACATTCAGTACTTC.